Sequencing of this T cell receptor beta chain was carried out in a study of brain T cells in children with intractable seizures. TCRdb keeps only in-frame clones here, not all; method: immunoSEQ multiplex PCR. The sample has tens of thousands of clones; 90% to 95% are singletons. Surgery cases with the highest brain T cell transcript signatures were chosen for sequencing. Specimen: peripheral blood, collected at surgery. The source of this sequence is a boy under three years old with tuberous sclerosis and intractable seizures.

Here the CDR3 reads CASSHPRGGATHTGELFF. In DNA, the CDR3 is TGTGCCAGCAGCCACCCTAGGGGGGGGGCAACCCACACCGGGGAGCTGTTTTTT. The chain recombines TRBV4-2 with TRBJ2-2, with a tentative D call TRBD2 (7 bases). Germline V lookup: CDR1 LGHNA, CDR2 YNFKEQ. V was clipped by 3 bases and J by 3 bases, with 20 bases between them. There are 18 residues in the CDR3.